The text below deals with one TCR beta chain. What it binds is unknown. Trimming shortened V by 6 bases and J by 2 bases, and 11 bases separated the two germline ends. The CDR3 loop spans 13 amino acids. From germline, CDR1 is WNHNN and CDR2 SYGVQD (reference sequence). This sample was taken from a study of PD-L1 blockade in urothelial cancer. About the study: At 3 weeks after treatment start (second dose) and again at 6 weeks, blood was analyzed. Peripheral blood specimens exhibited a median yield of approximately 150,000 T cells. Study-wide results and limits: Better progression-free and overall survival followed lower pretreatment blood clonality.

As to time point: pretreatment peripheral blood. TCRdb's table, derived via immunoSEQ multiplex PCR, lists solely in-frame clones and lacks some. The sample comprises 95,000 or so clones, 87% of which are singletons, and more than 1.5% rests with the top ten. The sequences come from PBMCs, collected around atezolizumab (anti-PD-L1) treatment. V usage is TRBV10-1 and J usage is TRBJ2-7, with D unresolved. The sequence was obtained from a man in his 60s with urothelial cancer. The CDR3 is CASSATSTYEQYF. CDR3 DNA sequence: TGCGCCAGCAGCGCCACGAGTACCTACGAGCAGTACTTC.